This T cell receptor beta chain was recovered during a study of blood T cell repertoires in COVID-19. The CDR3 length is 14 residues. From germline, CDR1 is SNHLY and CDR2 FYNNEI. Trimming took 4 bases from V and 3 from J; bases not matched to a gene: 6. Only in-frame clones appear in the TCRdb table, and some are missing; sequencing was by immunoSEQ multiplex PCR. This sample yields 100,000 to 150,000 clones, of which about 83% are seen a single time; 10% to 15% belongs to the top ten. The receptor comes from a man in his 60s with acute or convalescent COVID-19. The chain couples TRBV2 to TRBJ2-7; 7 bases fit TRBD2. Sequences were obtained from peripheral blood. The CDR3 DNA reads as TGTGCCAGCAGTGGGGGAGCGGGGAGCTACGAGCAGTACTTC. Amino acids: CASSGGAGSYEQYF.